Each of the 32 T cell receptor beta chains below was sequenced from the same sample in a study of CD8 T cells in Susac syndrome. After extraction with the RNeasy kit, roughly 0.5 to 1 ug of the RNA was reverse transcribed using random hexamers. In TCRdb, the immunoSEQ multiplex PCR reads were re-called with MiXCR into one record per CDR3 protein. Here the sample spans 120,000 to 150,000 distinct CDR3 sequences, roughly 95% being singletons. The sample comprised CD4+ T cells from PBMCs. The receptor source for this set is a human donor with multiple sclerosis.

The chain has TRBV29-1 and TRBJ2-2; TRBD1 aligns across 8 bases. Trimming removed 1 base from V and 4 bases from J; junction bases left unmatched: 8. CDR3 length: 16 residues. Germline-derived CDR1 and CDR2 are SQVTM and ANQGSEA. CDR3: CSVEAPGQGITGELFF. CDR3 sequence (DNA): TGCAGCGTTGAAGCCCCCGGACAGGGCATCACCGGGGAGCTGTTTTTT.

The table lists this clonotype with a count of one. The chain uses TRBV20-1 and TRBJ1-5, with D maybe TRBD1 (6 bases). The CDR3 is 14 residues long. Germline CDR1 is DFQATT and CDR2 is SNEGSKA (reference sequence). V was trimmed by 5 bases and J by 1 base, leaving 12 bases between them. CDR3 DNA sequence: TGCAGTGCTTTTCAGGGGAACAGCAATCAGCCCCAGCATTTT. Its protein product is CSAFQGNSNQPQHF.

The chain is built from TRBV5-1 and TRBJ2-5, with unresolved D. This CDR3 contains 14 residues. Trimming cost V 2 bases and J 3 bases, with 11 bases left between them. Germline V lookup: CDR1 SGHRS, CDR2 YFSETQ. This CDR3 is CASSLRYGEETQYF. CDR3 sequence (DNA): TGCGCCAGCAGCTTACGCTATGGCGAAGAGACCCAGTACTTC.

The count of this clonotype is one. The rearrangement links TRBV29-1 to TRBJ2-5, with TRBD1 matching over 10 bases. J lost 0 bases, V lost 7 bases, and 11 bases had no gene match. The germline gives CDR1 SQVTM, CDR2 ANQGSEA. The CDR3 consists of 16 residues. The CDR3 loop is CSGRAGQGMHQETQYF. In nucleotides, the CDR3 is TGCAGCGGACGAGCGGGACAGGGGATGCACCAAGAGACCCAGTACTTC.

The chain joins TRBV6-1 to TRBJ1-6; the match to TRBD1 covers 7 bases. V was clipped by 5 bases and J by 10 bases; unmatched bases: 2. The germline V gene has CDR1 MNHNS and CDR2 SASEGT. This CDR3 spans 12 amino acids. CDR3 sequence: CASSTRGSPLHF. DNA for the CDR3: TGTGCCAGCAGTACCAGGGGGTCACCCCTCCACTTT.

The chain uses TRBV29-1 and TRBJ2-5, with TRBD2 matching 7 bases. V gave up 7 bases and J gave up 1 base; unmatched junction bases: 18. This CDR3 has 17 amino acids. Germline V gene data show CDR1 as SQVTM and CDR2 as ANQGSEA. CDR3 DNA sequence: TGCAGCGCTCTGGGCCCCCTTCGGGGGGTATCCCAAGAGACCCAGTACTTC. It codes for CSALGPLRGVSQETQYF.

V is TRBV28 and J is TRBJ2-3; 8 bases align to TRBD2. J was trimmed by 4 bases and V by 8 bases; bases with no gene match: 11. The CDR3 totals 15 residues. Per germline, CDR1 MDHEN and CDR2 SYDVKM. DNA of the CDR3: TGTGCCAGCCAAGGGAACGGGGGGGCACCAGATACGCAGTATTTT. This translates into CASQGNGGAPDTQYF.

The count of this clonotype is one. V usage is TRBV7-9 and J usage is TRBJ2-3; D is unclear. The CDR3 has 13 residues. Germline assignment: CDR1 SEHNR and CDR2 FQNEAQ (reference sequence). The V and J ends lost 2 bases and 4 bases respectively, with 7 bases between them. In DNA, the CDR3 is TGTGCCAGCAGCTTATCCGGGCCAGATACGCAGTATTTT. Translating gives CASSLSGPDTQYF. The full variable domain, completed using reference TRBV7-9 and TRBJ2-3, is DTGVSQNPRHKITKRGQNVTFRCDPISEHNRLYWYRQTLGQGPEFLTYFQNEAQLEKSRLLSDRFSAERPKGSFSTLEIQRTEQGDSAMYLCASSLSGPDTQYFGPGTRLTVL.

The rearrangement uses TRBV7-2 and TRBJ1-2, with 12 bases matching TRBD1. The length of the CDR3 is 16 residues. J was trimmed by 8 bases and V by 4 bases; bases with no gene match: 11. The germline CDR1 and CDR2 sequences are SGHTA and FQGNSA. In nucleotides, the CDR3 is TGTGCCAGCAGCTCCCCTGGGACAGGGGGCGCTGGGGGCTACACCTTC. Its translation is CASSSPGTGGAGGYTF.

The chain employs TRBV29-1 and TRBJ1-2; D remains unclear. The CDR3 is 12 residues long. Germline lookup yields CDR1 SQVTM and CDR2 ANQGSEA. V gave up 6 bases and J gave up 6 bases, with 14 bases separating them. In DNA form, the CDR3 reads TGCAGCGTGGGAGATGCCGGGGATGGCTACACCTTC. Translating gives CSVGDAGDGYTF.

The V gene is TRBV7-9, the J gene TRBJ1-1; D may be TRBD1 (5 bases). Per germline, CDR1 SEHNR and CDR2 FQNEAQ (reference sequence). The CDR3 is made up of 14 amino acids. The V and J ends lost 5 bases and 1 base respectively, with 11 bases between them. CDR3 nucleotide sequence: TGTGCCAGCAGCCCACGGGGACCGAACACTGAAGCTTTCTTT. It specifies CASSPRGPNTEAFF.

The gene calls are TRBV14 and TRBJ2-1, with 11 bases that match TRBD2. J gave up 0 bases and V 3 bases, and 7 bases lay outside the gene matches. This CDR3 has 18 amino acids. Per the germline V gene, CDR1 is SGHDN and CDR2 is FVKESK. The CDR3 nucleotides read TGTGCCAGCAGCCACAGTAGCGGGGGGGCCGGCTCCTACAATGAGCAGTTCTTC. Translating gives CASSHSSGGAGSYNEQFF.

CDR3 DNA sequence: TGTGCCAGCAGCCACCCCAGGGGCCGAAGGACTGAAGCTTTCTTT. This translates into CASSHPRGRRTEAFF. This chain uses TRBV7-2 with TRBJ1-1; D might be TRBD1 (6 bases). V was trimmed by 5 bases and J by 5 bases, leaving 18 bases between them. Germline V lookup: CDR1 SGHTA, CDR2 FQGNSA. CDR3 size: 15 residues.

V usage is TRBV2 and J usage is TRBJ1-1, with 8 bases that match TRBD1. The V gene end was trimmed by 6 bases and the J gene end by 1 base; junction bases not matched to a gene: 4. The CDR3 spans 14 residues. Germline CDR1 SNHLY, CDR2 FYNNEI. In nucleotides, the CDR3 is TGTGCCAGCAGAAGACAGGGGCGGAACACTGAAGCTTTCTTT. Translation gives CASRRQGRNTEAFF.

This clonotype appeared a single time. The chain is built from TRBV15 and TRBJ1-2; no clear D. With 0 bases removed from V and 13 bases from J, the gap between germline ends came to 9 bases. Germline CDR1 is LNHNV and CDR2 is YYDKDF (reference sequence). CDR3 length: 11 amino acids. The CDR3 sequence is CATSRDEIRTF. The CDR3 DNA is TGTGCCACCAGCAGAGATGAAATCCGCACCTTC.

V and J are TRBV20-1 and TRBJ2-1, with TRBD2 identical over 13 bases. The CDR3 length is 15 residues. Germline V CDR1 and CDR2: DFQATT, SNEGSKA (reference sequence). V was pared by 4 bases and J by 7 bases, with 7 bases of the junction left unmatched. In DNA form, the CDR3 reads TGCAGTGCTAAGCCACAACTAGCGGGAGGGAATGAGCAGTTCTTC. It is translated as CSAKPQLAGGNEQFF.

The chain combines TRBV12-3 or TRBV12-4 with TRBJ2-5; 7 bases are a match to TRBD2. Losses at the gene ends were 3 bases for V and 5 bases for J; bases not matched to a gene: 6. The length of the CDR3 is 14 residues. The CDR3 spells CASSLGGVDETQYF. CDR3 nucleotide sequence: TGTGCCAGCAGTTTGGGAGGGGTTGACGAGACCCAGTACTTC.

The gene calls are TRBV7-9 and TRBJ2-7, with TRBD2 as a possible D gene (6 bases). This CDR3 region has 15 residues. The germline V and J ends were trimmed by 5 bases and 6 bases, with 20 bases remaining between them. Germline V gene lookup returns CDR1 SEHNR and CDR2 FQNEAQ (reference sequence). Here the CDR3 DNA reads TGTGCCAGCAGCCCGAGTAGCGGCGAGCTTACCGAGCAGTACTTC. Translating gives CASSPSSGELTEQYF.

The J gene is TRBJ2-3, the V gene TRBV20-1, with 8 nucleotides matching TRBD2. J was trimmed by 2 bases and V by 6 bases; bases with no gene match: 10. Per germline, CDR1 DFQATT and CDR2 SNEGSKA (reference sequence). This CDR3 has 15 amino acids. Written as DNA, the CDR3 is TGCAGTGCGAGAAAGGAGCGGGGGACCACAGATACGCAGTATTTT. It codes for CSARKERGTTDTQYF.

The CDR3 bases are TGCGCCAGCAGCTTGGCCTGGAGCAACACCGGGGAGCTGTTTTTT. Protein: CASSLAWSNTGELFF. The chain has TRBV5-1 and TRBJ2-2; D not certain. Germline CDR1 is SGHRS and CDR2 is YFSETQ. This CDR3 has 15 residues. The V end lost 0 bases, the J end lost 2 bases, and 8 bases lay between the germline ends.

The V call is TRBV3-1, the J call TRBJ2-5; 9 bases map to TRBD2. The CDR3 has 16 residues. Germline assignment: CDR1 LGHDT and CDR2 YNNKEL (reference sequence). V was pared by 5 bases and J by 2 bases, with 9 bases of the junction left unmatched. In DNA form, the CDR3 reads TGTGCCAGCAGCTCTGCCGTGGCGGGGGGGCAAGAGACCCAGTACTTC. Its protein is CASSSAVAGGQETQYF.

V is TRBV19 and J is TRBJ2-5; D unresolved. The germline V and J ends were trimmed by 4 bases and 1 base, with 7 bases remaining between them. Germline CDR1 LNHDA, CDR2 SQIVND (reference sequence). This CDR3 region has 13 residues. The CDR3 bases are TGTGCCAGTAGTACCTTGGTCCAAGAGACCCAGTACTTC. Translating it yields CASSTLVQETQYF.

About this clonotype itself: Germline and junction disagree at one end, which may indicate a read error. The chain has TRBV7-2 and TRBJ2-1, with D hard to call. The CDR3 extends over 13 amino acids. Germline CDR1 and CDR2: SGHTA and FQGNSA. The CDR3 region has the DNA TGTGCCAGCAGCGCCCGGGTAGAGTATGTCGGAGTCTTC. Amino acid sequence: CASSARVEYVGVF.

The chain links TRBV12-3 or TRBV12-4 to TRBJ1-1, with D uncertain. CDR3 size: 15 residues. The V end was cut by 7 bases, the J end by 1 base, with 16 bases between. The CDR3, as DNA: TGTGCCAGCACCCTGGTCGGGAACGGGAACACTGAAGCTTTCTTT. It specifies CASTLVGNGNTEAFF.

V gene TRBV20-1 combines with J gene TRBJ1-1; the D gene is possibly TRBD1 (5 bases). Trimming took off 0 bases at V and 6 bases at J, with 11 bases between the two ends. The CDR3 covers 13 residues. Germline lookup yields CDR1 DFQATT and CDR2 SNEGSKA (reference sequence). CDR3 amino acids: CSARDDRGPEAFF. The CDR3 nucleotides read TGCAGTGCTAGAGATGACAGAGGGCCTGAAGCTTTCTTT.

The V call is TRBV24-1, the J call TRBJ2-5; maybe TRBD1 (6 bases). The CDR3 covers 13 residues. The V end lost 4 bases, the J end lost 1 base, and 6 bases lay between the germline ends. The germline V gene encodes CDR1 KGHDR and CDR2 SFDVKD. This CDR3 reads CATSEDSQETQYF. In DNA, the CDR3 is TGTGCCACCAGTGAGGACAGCCAAGAGACCCAGTACTTC.

The V call is TRBV3-1, the J call TRBJ2-5, with D possibly matching TRBD2 (6 bases). Trimming left V 1 base short and J 2 bases short, with 14 bases between. CDR1 and CDR2 from the germline V gene are LGHDT and YNNKEL (reference sequence). The CDR3 has 16 residues. CDR3 nucleotides: TGTGCCAGCAGCCAAGGATCTGGGGGGTTACAAGAGACCCAGTACTTC. Translation gives CASSQGSGGLQETQYF.

The rearrangement uses TRBV9 and TRBJ1-1, with 8 bases that match TRBD1. The V gene's germline CDR1 is SGDLS and CDR2 YYNGEE. Trimming at V came to 5 bases and at J to 3 bases, leaving 6 bases not matched to a gene. This CDR3 spans 14 amino acids. DNA of the CDR3: TGTGCCAGCAGTAAGACAGGGGACTACACTGAAGCTTTCTTT. As protein: CASSKTGDYTEAFF.

The V call is TRBV19, the J call TRBJ1-6, with 12 bases fitting TRBD1. V was pared by 6 bases and J by 7 bases, with 4 bases of the junction left unmatched. The germline V gene has CDR1 LNHDA and CDR2 SQIVND (reference sequence). CDR3 length: 15 residues. CDR3 amino acids: CASRGQGAWNSPLHF. The CDR3 coding sequence is TGTGCCAGTAGGGGACAGGGGGCATGGAATTCACCCCTCCACTTT.

The chain joins TRBV6-5 to TRBJ2-1, with 8 nucleotides matching TRBD1. The ends lost 6 bases at V and 2 bases at J; junction bases unmatched: 6. Germline CDR1 is MNHEY and CDR2 is SVGAGI. The CDR3 spans 15 residues. The CDR3 is CASRRGQGAYNEQFF. Here the CDR3 DNA reads TGTGCCAGCAGGAGAGGACAGGGTGCCTACAATGAGCAGTTCTTC.

This chain connects TRBV3-1 to TRBJ2-7; weak D call: TRBD2 (6 bases). The length of the CDR3 is 12 residues. Germline V CDR1 and CDR2: LGHDT, YNNKEL (reference sequence). V dropped 2 bases and J dropped 9 bases, with 11 bases sitting between them. CDR3 in DNA: TGTGCCAGCAGCCAACGTCGGGAGCGGCAGTACTTC. The encoded protein is CASSQRRERQYF.

V is TRBV25-1 and J is TRBJ2-5, with D perhaps TRBD1 (5 bases). The CDR3 extends over 13 amino acids. CDR1 is MGHDK and CDR2 is SYGVNS in the germline V gene. V shed 7 bases and J shed 2 bases, with 11 bases lying between them. DNA for the CDR3: TGTGCCAGCACCACAGGACCTCAAGAGACCCAGTACTTC. Amino acid sequence: CASTTGPQETQYF.